These 8 T cell receptor beta chains originate from one sample sequenced in a study of T cells in Graves' hyperthyroidism and ophthalmopathy (dated by TCRdb to between 2017 and 2020). Library construction relied on multiplex PCR. TCRdb names Illumina HiSeq 2000 as the instrument used. TCR beta CDR3 regions were amplified from RNA transcripts. The first round of RT-PCR for the TCR CDR3 was performed with the HTBI primer set and the Qiagen OneStep RT-PCR kit. The public reads were quality trimmed at Q25 with fastp and then assembled into clones with MiXCR by TCRdb, keeping productive beta chains. A single entry per CDR3 protein holds the most common genes and DNA from its merged rows. The sample profile shows about 290,000 distinct CDR3 sequences; 10% to 15% of them were found once. Of the sample, more than 7.5% falls within the top ten clones. Sequenced: blood. These receptors originate from a woman aged 25 to 39 with Graves' hyperthyroidism that later progressed to Graves' ophthalmopathy.

The V call is TRBV9, the J call TRBJ2-7; D is ambiguous. Germline V gene lookup returns CDR1 SGDLS and CDR2 YYNGEE. V lost 0 bases, J lost 4 bases, and 11 bases lay in between. The CDR3 is 14 amino acids. The CDR3 DNA sequence: TGTGCCAGCAGCGTAGGGAGCACCCCATACGAGCAGTACTTC. Its protein is CASSVGSTPYEQYF. The whole variable domain, remainder taken from reference TRBV9 and TRBJ2-7, is DSGVTQTPKHLITATGQRVTLRCSPRSGDLSVYWYQQSLDQGLQFLIQYYNGEERAKGNILERFSAQQFPDLHSELNLSSLELGDSALYFCASSVGSTPYEQYFGPGTRLTVT.

This clonotype came up a few times. The chain couples TRBV4-1 to TRBJ1-5; D remains ambiguous. Germline assignment: CDR1 MGHRA and CDR2 YSYEKL. The CDR3 length is 15 residues. V gave up 0 bases and J gave up 3 bases, with 9 bases separating them. The CDR3 DNA reads as TGCGCCAGCAGCCAAGAGGGTCTGAACAATCAGCCCCAGCATTTT. Its translation is CASSQEGLNNQPQHF.

Many counts were recorded for this clonotype. The gene calls are TRBV28 and TRBJ2-1; 10 nucleotides align to TRBD2. With V trimmed by 9 bases and J by 5 bases, 4 bases remained unmatched. The CDR3 loop spans 13 amino acids. The germline CDR1 and CDR2 sequences are MDHEN and SYDVKM. CDR3 amino acids: CASSGRLNNEQFF. The CDR3 DNA is TGTGCCAGTAGCGGGAGGTTAAACAATGAGCAGTTCTTC. The full variable domain, its missing parts supplied by reference TRBV28 and TRBJ2-1, is DVKVTQSSRYLVKRTGEKVFLECVQDMDHENMFWYRQDPGLGLRLIYFSYDVKMKEKGDIPEGYSVSREKKERFSLILESASTNQTSMYLCASSGRLNNEQFFGPGTRLTVL.

This clonotype has only a few counts. V is TRBV28 and J is TRBJ2-7; D is unclear. The CDR3 spans 11 residues. The germline V gene has CDR1 MDHEN and CDR2 SYDVKM. Trimming removed 6 bases from V and 6 bases from J, with 9 bases in between. As DNA, the CDR3 is TGTGCCAGCAGGAGGAGCTCCGAGCAGTACTTC. Residues: CASRRSSEQYF. Full variable domain (remainder filled in from reference TRBV28 and TRBJ2-7): DVKVTQSSRYLVKRTGEKVFLECVQDMDHENMFWYRQDPGLGLRLIYFSYDVKMKEKGDIPEGYSVSREKKERFSLILESASTNQTSMYLCASRRSSEQYFGPGTRLTVT.

This clonotype was observed at least ten times. The chain employs TRBV6-1 and TRBJ2-3; 9 bases map to TRBD2. CDR3 size: 15 residues. Trimming removed 8 bases from V and 4 bases from J; junction bases left unmatched: 10. Germline lookup yields CDR1 MNHNS and CDR2 SASEGT. The DNA of the CDR3 is TGTGCCAGCGCCAATACAGCGGGAGGTTCAGATACGCAGTATTTT. Residues: CASANTAGGSDTQYF.

This clonotype was counted ten times or more. The chain employs TRBV28 and TRBJ2-3; TRBD2 aligns across 7 bases. Trimming at V came to 3 bases and at J to 2 bases, leaving 11 bases not matched to a gene. This CDR3 has 17 residues. The germline V gene has CDR1 MDHEN and CDR2 SYDVKM. CDR3 region: CASSLIRSSGYTDTQYF. CDR3 DNA: TGTGCCAGCAGTTTGATTAGGTCTAGCGGTTACACAGATACGCAGTATTTT. Filled out from reference TRBV28 and TRBJ2-3, the complete variable domain reads DVKVTQSSRYLVKRTGEKVFLECVQDMDHENMFWYRQDPGLGLRLIYFSYDVKMKEKGDIPEGYSVSREKKERFSLILESASTNQTSMYLCASSLIRSSGYTDTQYFGPGTRLTVL.

This clonotype showed up many times. The V and J genes are TRBV30 and TRBJ2-7; 7 nucleotides align to TRBD1. The CDR3 sequence is 11 residues long. Germline V gene data show CDR1 as GTSNPN and CDR2 as SVGIG (reference sequence). J lost 8 bases, V lost 5 bases, and 6 bases had no gene match. The CDR3 spells CAWGTAVQQYF. For the CDR3, the DNA is TGTGCCTGGGGGACAGCGGTACAGCAGTACTTC.

The sample holds many counts of this clonotype. The chain is built from TRBV12-3 or TRBV12-4 and TRBJ2-2, with D maybe TRBD2 (5 bases). CDR3 length equals 18 residues. The germline V and J ends were trimmed by 1 base and 5 bases, with 20 bases remaining between them. The CDR3 DNA reads as TGTGCCAGCAGTTTAGATTATGTGACTAAGCTGTGGACCGGGGAGCTGTTTTTT. As protein: CASSLDYVTKLWTGELFF.